This T cell receptor beta chain came from a study of blood T cell repertoires in COVID-19. Produced via immunoSEQ multiplex PCR; TCRdb's table is partial and in-frame only. The table lists approximately 190,000 clones, roughly 86% of them singletons, with about 5.1% in the top ten. Per germline, CDR1 KGHSH and CDR2 LQKENI. With 2 bases clipped from V and 5 bases from J, the junction kept 4 bases outside the gene matches. This CDR3 comprises 14 residues. This sequence joins TRBV18 and TRBJ2-3; TRBD1 matches at 7 bases. Sequencing used peripheral blood. The sequence was collected from a woman in her seventies with active or convalescent COVID-19. CDR3 nucleotides: TGTGCCAGCTCACCAGGTAGGGGGCGAGATACGCAGTATTTT. Its protein product is CASSPGRGRDTQYF.